The 12 T cell receptor beta chains below come from one sample, sequenced in a study of cytomegalovirus exposure and HLA in healthy donors. The study ran its PCR with 60 Vbeta and 13 Jbeta primers. Using immunoSEQ multiplex PCR, the repertoire was profiled, and TCRdb retains in-frame clones only, with some absent. Found here are around 100,000 clones, around two thirds of them singletons; the top ten hold roughly 3%. The material sequenced was PBMCs. The receptors originated from a woman in her forties or fifties in good health and CMV-seronegative.

The chain couples TRBV2 to TRBJ2-1, with a tentative D call TRBD1 (7 bases). The V gene's germline CDR1 is SNHLY and CDR2 FYNNEI. CDR3 size: 15 residues. Trimming took 4 bases from V and 7 from J, leaving 17 bases between them. The CDR3 loop is CASSVNRGGFNEQFF. The CDR3, as DNA: TGTGCCAGCAGTGTCAACAGGGGAGGTTTTAATGAGCAGTTCTTC.

The V gene is TRBV5-1, the J gene TRBJ2-5; a weak D match, TRBD2 (6 bases). Looked up from germline, CDR1 is SGHRS and CDR2 is YFSETQ. This CDR3 has 13 amino acids. V dropped 4 bases and J dropped 3 bases, with 10 bases sitting between them. CDR3 in amino acids: CASSRGTEETQYF. CDR3 DNA: TGCGCCAGCAGCCGGGGGACGGAAGAGACCCAGTACTTC.

The V gene is TRBV2, the J gene TRBJ2-7; no clear D gene. Germline V gives CDR1 SNHLY, CDR2 FYNNEI. CDR3 length: 13 amino acids. Trimming left V 4 bases short and J 0 bases short, with 7 bases between. The DNA of the CDR3 is TGTGCCAGCAGTGGGCCTCCCTCCTACGAGCAGTACTTC. Translation: CASSGPPSYEQYF.

This clone has more than one count but fewer than ten. The chain employs TRBV10-3 and TRBJ2-7; 7 bases are shared with TRBD1. CDR3 length: 17 amino acids. Germline V gene sequence: CDR1 ENHRY, CDR2 SYGVKD. V dropped 3 bases and J dropped 2; count of bases not matched to a gene: 13. The CDR3 region is CAISDPKEGQSTYEQYF. CDR3 DNA: TGTGCCATCAGTGACCCCAAAGAGGGACAGTCTACCTACGAGCAGTACTTC.

This clone was seen only a few times. The rearrangement links TRBV5-6 to TRBJ1-6; 7 nucleotides align to TRBD1. The CDR3 spans 13 residues. V lost 1 base and J lost 9; bases outside the gene matches: 1. Per germline, CDR1 SGHDT and CDR2 YYEEEE. CDR3 protein: CASSLTGVSPLHF. The CDR3 nucleotides are TGTGCCAGCAGCTTGACAGGGGTTTCACCCCTCCACTTT.

The CDR3 region has the DNA TGTGCCTGGAGTAGGGGAGGCTACACCTTC. This encodes CAWSRGGYTF. The chain combines TRBV30 with TRBJ1-2, with D perhaps TRBD1 (5 bases). V gave up 2 bases and J gave up 8 bases, with 6 bases separating them. Germline-derived CDR1 and CDR2 are GTSNPN and SVGIG (reference sequence). The CDR3 totals 10 residues.

V gene TRBV7-3 combines with J gene TRBJ2-1, with 10 bases fitting TRBD2. Germline V gene lookup returns CDR1 SGHTA and CDR2 FQGTGA. This CDR3 is 15 amino acids long. The V segment lost 5 bases and the J segment 4 bases; nucleotides outside the gene matches: 5. CDR3 region: CASSASSGSYNEQFF. Written as DNA, the CDR3 is TGTGCCAGCAGCGCCTCTAGCGGGAGTTACAATGAGCAGTTCTTC.

This rearrangement joins TRBV28 to TRBJ1-5, with TRBD1 matching over 8 bases. The CDR3 consists of 15 residues. J was trimmed by 2 bases and V by 9 bases; bases with no gene match: 9. Germline lookup yields CDR1 MDHEN and CDR2 SYDVKM. CDR3 sequence reads: CASQGAGRGNQPQHF. DNA for the CDR3: TGTGCCAGTCAGGGGGCAGGGAGAGGCAATCAGCCCCAGCATTTT.

The chain employs TRBV10-1 and TRBJ2-7, with 9 bases identical to TRBD1. The CDR3 is made up of 18 amino acids. After removal of 6 bases from V and 3 bases from J, the junction contained 18 bases not matched to a gene. The V gene's germline CDR1 is WNHNN and CDR2 SYGVQD (reference sequence). In DNA, the CDR3 is TGCGCCAGCAGCCCGGGACAGGGCTGGCGGAGGGCGGGCTACGAGCAGTACTTC. This codes for CASSPGQGWRRAGYEQYF.

The V and J genes are TRBV9 and TRBJ2-5, with TRBD2 matching over 8 bases. Trimming cost V 6 bases and J 2 bases; bases outside gene matches: 9. The germline V gene encodes CDR1 SGDLS and CDR2 YYNGEE. This CDR3 has 15 residues. The CDR3 DNA reads as TGTGCCAGCACTCTAGGCGGGGGGCTTCAAGAGACCCAGTACTTC. This translates into CASTLGGGLQETQYF.

The chain employs TRBV27 and TRBJ1-1; 7 positions agree with TRBD1. After removal of 6 bases from V and 0 bases from J, the junction contained 7 bases not matched to a gene. The CDR3 spans 15 residues. The germline V gene encodes CDR1 MNHEY and CDR2 SMNVEV (reference sequence). CDR3 in DNA: TGTGCCAGCAGCCCAAGGGGACAGATGAACACTGAAGCTTTCTTT. Translated: CASSPRGQMNTEAFF.

This clone appeared a few times. The V and J genes are TRBV29-1 and TRBJ2-5, with no clear D. The assigned J gene may be wrong: the sequence end matches TRBJ2-7 better. The germline CDR1 and CDR2 sequences are SQVTM and ANQGSEA. This CDR3 contains 13 residues. CDR3 coding DNA: TGCAGGGCTCGGAGCAACAAAAGCTACGAGCAGTACTTC. Protein sequence: CRARSNKSYEQYF.